This T cell receptor (beta chain) was captured in a study of blood T cell repertoires in COVID-19. Study context: T cells, B-cell-depleted T cells, or PBMCs supplied cDNA or gDNA.

Germline V gene data show CDR1 as MNHEY and CDR2 as SVGAGI. Trimming shortened V by 5 bases and J by 3 bases, and 8 bases separated the two germline ends. The CDR3 runs to 13 residues. Method: immunoSEQ multiplex PCR; TCRdb's copy keeps in-frame clones and lacks some. The table includes under 20,000 clones, about 88% detected once. What was sequenced was peripheral blood. This sequence originates from a man aged 55 to 70 with active COVID-19. The chain couples TRBV6-5 to TRBJ1-5; a weak D match, TRBD1 (5 bases). The CDR3 spells CASSLGANQPQHF. The CDR3 nucleotides are TGTGCCAGCAGTCTAGGGGCCAATCAGCCCCAGCATTTT.